The clone carrying this T cell receptor beta chain was picked up many times. Its cognate antigen is unknown. The sample belongs to a study of T-cell reconstitution after alpha-beta-depleted transplantation in children. The study, taken as a whole, reports: Diversity and T-cell counts at one year after transplant derived mostly from new T cells. Surviving recipient T cells and intrathymic progenitors accounted for some patients' high TCRbeta diversity at day 60. Several hundred expanded graft clones reportedly supplied alpha-beta T cells about two months after transplant.

Between the trimmed V and J ends, which lost 5 bases and 1 base, there was a span of 15 bases. Germline values: CDR1 SGHTA, CDR2 FQGNSA. This CDR3 contains 16 residues. Unique molecular identifiers were incorporated during preparation of the TCRbeta library. TCRdb used MiXCR to reprocess the PCR reads, holding one entry per CDR3 protein. The profile shows about 200,000 distinct CDR3 sequences, approximately 6.3% of them singletons. The sequence was obtained from a boy under 10 years old with acute lymphoblastic leukemia, due to receive a stem cell transplant. The specimen was PBMCs, collected before TCRalphabeta/CD19-depleted stem cell transplant. The gene calls are TRBV7-2 and TRBJ2-1; D might be TRBD2 (7 bases). CDR3 region: CASSRQGGGSYNEQFF. CDR3 nucleotide sequence: TGTGCCAGCAGCCGACAAGGGGGAGGGTCCTACAATGAGCAGTTCTTC.